This T cell receptor (beta chain) originates from a study of T cells in tuberculosis. The assay was immunoSEQ multiplex PCR, and TCRdb's table has in-frame clones only and misses some. The repertoire holds about 43,000 clones, with around 94% as singletons. This CDR3 has 17 amino acids. V lost 1 base and J lost 6, with 19 bases in between. Germline lookup yields CDR1 LGHNA and CDR2 YSLEER. The receptor comes from a donor aged 10 to 29 with latent tuberculosis or without tuberculosis infection. Some clones in this sample may be carry-over from other donors' samples. The sequenced sample consisted of PBMCs. The chain joins TRBV4-3 to TRBJ2-4; tentative D call: TRBD1 (6 bases). The CDR3 protein is CASSQARTGTLLNIQYF. The CDR3, as DNA: TGCGCCAGCAGCCAAGCCCGAACCGGGACACTACTAAACATTCAGTACTTC.